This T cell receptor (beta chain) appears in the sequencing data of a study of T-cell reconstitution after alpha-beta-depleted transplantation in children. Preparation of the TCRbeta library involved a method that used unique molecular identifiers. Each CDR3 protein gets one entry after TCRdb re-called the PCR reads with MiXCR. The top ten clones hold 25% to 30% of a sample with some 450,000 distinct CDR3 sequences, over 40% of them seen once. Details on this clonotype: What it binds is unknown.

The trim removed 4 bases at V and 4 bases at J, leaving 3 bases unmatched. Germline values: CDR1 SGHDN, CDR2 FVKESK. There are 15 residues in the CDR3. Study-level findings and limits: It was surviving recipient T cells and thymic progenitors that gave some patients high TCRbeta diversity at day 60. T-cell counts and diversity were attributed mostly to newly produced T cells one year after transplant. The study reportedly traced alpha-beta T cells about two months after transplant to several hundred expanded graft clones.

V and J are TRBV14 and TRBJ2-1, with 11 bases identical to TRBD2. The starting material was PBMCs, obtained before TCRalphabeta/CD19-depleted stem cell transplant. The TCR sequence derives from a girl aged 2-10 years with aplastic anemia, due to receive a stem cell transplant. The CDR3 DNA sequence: TGTGCCAGCAGCCCGACTAGCGGGATTTACAATGAGCAGTTCTTC. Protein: CASSPTSGIYNEQFF.